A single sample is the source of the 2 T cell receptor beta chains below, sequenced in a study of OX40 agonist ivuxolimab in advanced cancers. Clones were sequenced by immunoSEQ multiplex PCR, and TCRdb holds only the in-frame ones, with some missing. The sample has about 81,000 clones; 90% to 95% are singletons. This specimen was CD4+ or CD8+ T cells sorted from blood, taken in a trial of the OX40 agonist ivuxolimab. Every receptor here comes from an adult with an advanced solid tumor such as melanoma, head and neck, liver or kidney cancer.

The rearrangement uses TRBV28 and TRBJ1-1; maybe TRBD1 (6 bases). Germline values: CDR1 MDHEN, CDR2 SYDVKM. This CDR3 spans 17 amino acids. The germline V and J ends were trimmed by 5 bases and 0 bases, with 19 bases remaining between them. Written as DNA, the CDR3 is TGTGCCAGCAGTAGCTCAGGGGCCCTTGGGGTGAACACTGAAGCTTTCTTT. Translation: CASSSSGALGVNTEAFF.

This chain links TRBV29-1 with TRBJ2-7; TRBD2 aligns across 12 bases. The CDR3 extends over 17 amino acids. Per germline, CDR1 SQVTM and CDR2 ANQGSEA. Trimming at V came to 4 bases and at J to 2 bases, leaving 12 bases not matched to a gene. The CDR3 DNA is TGCAGCGTTGGAGGGACTAGCGGGCCGCGGCAAACCTACGAGCAGTACTTC. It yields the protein CSVGGTSGPRQTYEQYF.